This T cell receptor beta chain was obtained from a study of vaccination and CD4 T cells after COVID-19. Germline-derived CDR1 and CDR2 are SEHNR and FQNEAQ (reference sequence). V dropped 5 bases and J dropped 0; count of bases not matched to a gene: 4. The CDR3 length is 15 residues. Cultured CD4+ T cell DNA underwent sequencing with the Oncomine TCR Beta short-read assay. TCRdb processed the PCR reads anew with MiXCR; each CDR3 protein has one entry. This sample has some 21,000 distinct CDR3 sequences, with around 60% found just once. On this clonotype itself: Its target is unknown.

Documented treatment: approximately nine-day PBMC culture with coronavirus spike peptide pools or control peptides (ViraFEST assay). This sample comprised CD4+ T cells from blood, cultured in vitro, obtained after SARS-CoV-2 vaccination. The receptor was derived from a human donor who received a COVID-19 vaccine. V is TRBV7-9 and J is TRBJ2-3; 8 bases align to TRBD1. DNA for the CDR3: TGTGCCAGCAGCCCAGGACAGGGAAGCACAGATACGCAGTATTTT. Its protein is CASSPGQGSTDTQYF.